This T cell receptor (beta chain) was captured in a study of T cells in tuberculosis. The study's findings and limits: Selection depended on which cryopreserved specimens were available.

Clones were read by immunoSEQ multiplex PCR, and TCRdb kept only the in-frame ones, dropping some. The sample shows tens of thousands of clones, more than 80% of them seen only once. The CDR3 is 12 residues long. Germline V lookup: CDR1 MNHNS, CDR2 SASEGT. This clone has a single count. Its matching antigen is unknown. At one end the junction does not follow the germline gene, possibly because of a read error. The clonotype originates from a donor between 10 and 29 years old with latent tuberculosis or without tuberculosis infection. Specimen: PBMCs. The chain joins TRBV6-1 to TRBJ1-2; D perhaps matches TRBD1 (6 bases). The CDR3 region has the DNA TGTGCCAGCAAAGGGCAGGGGAATTTCTACCGCTTC. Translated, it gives CASKGQGNFYRF.